This T cell receptor beta chain is from a study of monozygotic twins with inflammatory bowel disease. Study results and limitations: Possibly because of limited power, concordant and discordant twins showed no difference in repertoire similarity.

Germline-derived CDR1 and CDR2 are SEHNR and FQNEAQ (reference sequence). The CDR3 runs to 15 residues. Template switching added UMIs carrying a 6-nucleotide sample barcode. TCRdb reanalyzed the 5' RACE reads, giving one entry per CDR3 protein sequence and no DNA. The sample's table shows about 420,000 distinct CDR3 sequences. Comments on this clonotype: Its antigen is undetermined.

Sample: blood. The rearrangement joins TRBV7-9 to TRBJ2-3; TCRdb proposes TRBD2, but this gene call is untestable without DNA. This clonotype was sampled from a human donor with ulcerative colitis or Crohn's disease, or a healthy co-twin of an affected twin (not recorded which). CDR3 sequence: CASSQPRGGTDTQYF.